This T cell receptor (beta chain) was recovered during a study of cytomegalovirus exposure and HLA in healthy donors (dated by TCRdb to about 2017). About the study as a whole: An earlier analysis of more than 550 of the donors reported over 250 Gb of sequence data and some 110 million unique TCR beta sequences obtained from around 170 million T cells. An early release that covered fewer than 750 HLA-typed donors contained approximately 300 gigabases of sequencing data and 75 million to 100 million unique TCR sequences. A later genetic analysis used genome-wide SNP genotypes for about 60% of the 666 donors, treating that subset as a discovery cohort. To study patterns of TCR occurrence, a later analysis re-analyzed previously published TCR beta repertoires from 666 donors and added high-resolution HLA genotyping. The later analysis used no new phenotypic data to find candidate immune exposures, relying instead on TCR beta sequences and their occurrence across donors. Besides the first cohort of under 700 subjects, a separate validation cohort made up of 120 different subjects was used. The study used immunosequencing to profile the T cell repertoires of approximately 630 subjects and linked those repertoires to cytomegalovirus serostatus. Every discovery cohort repertoire had been produced on one sequencing platform. The number of donors typed differed by locus, with roughly 620-630 for A, B, C, DRB1 and DQB1, approximately 500 for DQA1, 606 for DPA1, and some 440 for DPB1. Because of strong linkage in the cohort, a handful of DR-DQ haplotypes were treated as single units for association and clustering. HLA typing covered class I and class II loci at four-digit resolution. Donor age, sex, ethnicity and CMV serostatus were compiled alongside the repertoire data. To predict cytomegalovirus infection status, the study combined high-throughput TCR immunosequencing, statistical association of individual TCRs with disease status, and machine learning. The study was designed to test whether signatures of past pathogen exposure could be identified by cataloging public T cell receptors. Among around 400 genotyped donors of the cohort, an average of around 250,000 unique TCR beta nucleotide sequences was sequenced per donor, of which about 20% were non-productive. Of the 300 to 500 genotyped donors, 65% to 90% were placed in the genetic ancestry cluster associated with self-reported Caucasian donors. To decide whether each TCR beta V gene segment behaved as functional or pseudogenic, an earlier analysis of over 500 of the donors relied on high-throughput TCR beta sequencing.

Libraries were constructed by the immunoSEQ multiplex PCR assay. For the multiplex PCR, a mixture combining 60 forward primers for TCR Vbeta segments and 13 reverse primers for TCR Jbeta segments was used. Amplification of the CDR3 region of rearranged TCR beta genes was performed with a multiplex PCR assay on genomic DNA. The Illumina HiSeq System was used to sequence the amplified TCR beta libraries as 87-base-pair reads. Per the original workflow: Across the 600 to 700 repertoires, a later analysis counted tens of millions of unique TCR beta chains, some 11 million of which were shared by at least two donors. Raw reads were error-corrected and collapsed into unique sequences by a nearest-neighbor algorithm in which closely related sequences were merged to remove PCR and sequencing errors. V, D and J gene segments were assigned by aligning CDR3 sequences to IMGT reference sequences. Each retained sequence needed at least a six-nucleotide match to both a V gene segment and a J gene segment. Rearrangements were called productive when the CDR3 lacked stop codons and stayed in frame with V and J; all others were non-productive. Following IMGT convention, CDR3 was defined as the stretch from the second conserved V-encoded cysteine to the conserved J-encoded phenylalanine. Sequences without an unambiguous match to a single V gene segment were excluded from the earlier analysis of about 640 of the donors. In an earlier analysis of 587 of the donors, a V segment was called functional when productive rearrangements were above 56.7%, and segregating when the standard deviation between donors exceeded 5%. A statistical classification framework was built for diagnosing cytomegalovirus status from the catalog of TCR beta chain sequences. A later analysis assigned V and J genes by comparing TCR nucleotide sequences with IMGT/GENE-DB human TR gene sequences. The TCRdist pipeline was used in a later analysis to assign CDR3 sequences and most-parsimonious VDJ recombination scenarios. In a later analysis, every TCR beta chain was defined by the combination of its CDR3 amino acid sequence and its V-gene family, and reads without a unique V-gene family were dropped. In a later analysis, 450 to 600 highly shared, low-generation-probability nucleotide sequences were removed to address suspected cross-contamination and a sequencing artifact. For each public chain, a later analysis derived a clonal expansion index from normalized ranks of inferred template counts within each repertoire. A later analysis computed generation probabilities with a VDJ recombination model fitted to out-of-frame rearrangements, and checked the results against IGoR. Hypergeometric tests were used in a later analysis to score TCR-TCR, TCR-HLA and TCR-CMV co-occurrence, with a repertoire-size bias correction applied to the TCR pairs. A later analysis estimated false discovery rates by permuting HLA or CMV assignments 20 times. In a later analysis, co-occurring TCRs were grouped using DBSCAN, with TCRdist sequence similarity added in when clustering inside HLA-allele-positive subsets. For co-occurrence clustering, repertoires with fewer than 30,000 or more than 120,000 public chains were excluded, along with about five repertoires with anomalous nucleotide sharing. TCRdb took over this immuneACCESS table, retaining in-frame rearrangements with V and J assigned. Such tables are incomplete; in checked studies, under half of the missing clones stem from an unresolved V gene, and the remainder is unexplained. V, J and clone size are those of that table, while D and trimming were read from the DNA. The sample table holds around 170,000 clones, of which just over 75% were seen once. Clones ranked in the top ten supply approximately 1.5% of the sample.

About this clone: There is no known antigen for this receptor. No much larger clonotype is one base removed from it; base qualities were not supplied.

Points the paper makes about the study in general: In a later analysis, several top co-occurrence clusters were reported to appear linked to parvovirus B19, influenza, CMV and Epstein-Barr virus. According to a later analysis, TCR association rates differed among HLA loci, with DRB1 alleles showing the most associated TCRs and HLA-C alleles showing the fewest. V-gene and J-gene trimming of TCR beta chains was associated with a missense DCLRE1C variant in a later genetic analysis, and the association was replicated in an independent cohort. In the study, about 150 TCR beta chains were listed as associated with cytomegalovirus. A cluster of highly shared sequence variants was judged likely to be a technical artifact of the sequencing pipeline. Three of the identified cytomegalovirus-associated TCR beta chains were confirmed in vitro to be specific for cytomegalovirus antigens. While some public TCRs were present in many individuals, most TCR sequences turned up only very rarely across donors. A further reported finding was that TCR beta sequences accurately predicted the HLA-A and HLA-B alleles for most subjects in the first cohort. The earlier analysis of approximately 560 of the donors excluded some 15 rarely observed V segments, including chromosome 9 orphons, because counts were too low. Because HLA typing was missing for some donors at each locus, association tests included only the typed subset. The cohort was sequenced for TCR beta chains only, and without alpha or paired-chain data the features that could be detected were limited. A later analysis found that HLA-associated TCR beta chains were more clonally expanded and had lower generation probabilities than equally common non-associated chains. The classifier was reported to diagnose cytomegalovirus status with high specificity and sensitivity in both the original and validation cohorts. The authors suggested that the approach could potentially be extended to other disease states and immunological phenotypes. CMV serostatus was the only immune exposure information available for the cohort. In an earlier analysis of fewer than 750 of the donors, most TCR beta V segments were observed in productive rearrangements about 90% or about 30% of the time, broadly matching IMGT annotations. Strong co-occurrence of HLA alleles, especially DR and DQ, made assigning TCR associations to individual alleles difficult. Some IMGT-functional V segments, including TRBV6-2 and TRBV6-3, could not be told apart with the 87-base-pair reads, so those segments were excluded. At a false discovery rate of 0.05, a later analysis linked 15,000 to 20,000 TCR beta sequences to specific HLA alleles. Most CMV-associated TCR beta chains appeared to be HLA-restricted in a later analysis, and the HLA associations seemed to be driven largely by CMV exposure. Roughly uniform sequencing depth across donors was assumed in presence/absence analyses, although this assumption may not hold. Correlated functional status among segregating V segments might reflect linkage disequilibrium, but an unknown experimental factor could not be ruled out. In a later genetic analysis, fewer N-insertions in productive TCRs were reported among donors in an Asian-associated ancestry cluster than the roughly 700-donor mean.

The cohort was made up of about 670 healthy bone marrow donors. Cohort members were all nominally healthy when sampled, although unrecorded immune exposures were likely present. The donor tested CMV seronegative and was one of the 352 seronegative cohort members. A peripheral blood sample was provided by each donor, and peripheral blood mononuclear cells were used for TCR beta sequencing. Genomic DNA was extracted from the blood cell samples with the Qiagen DNeasy Blood Extraction Kit. At the junction V is shortened by 5 bases and J by 5 bases; bases outside the gene matches: 9. CDR1 and CDR2 were assigned from the germline V gene as SGHVS and FQNEAQ. There are 15 amino acids in the CDR3, from cysteine to phenylalanine inclusive. Only CDR3 DNA remains: 45 bases, in frame from the first base.

The sequenced sample was PBMCs. The V and J segments used are TRBV7-8 and TRBJ1-1, and 9 junction bases match TRBD1. This TCR came from a man in his forties in good health and CMV-seronegative. The nucleotide sequence reads TGTGCCAGCAGCGACTTGGGACAGGGTGGAACTGAAGCTTTCTTT. This gives the protein CASSDLGQGGTEAFF.